Listed below are T cell receptor beta chains from one sample, sequenced in a study of identical twins. TCRdb reprocessed the 5' RACE reads with MiXCR, giving one entry per CDR3 protein. The sample lists around 470,000 distinct CDR3 sequences; 12% to 15% were seen once. Separately, the same data were catalogued under a study of yellow fever vaccine responses in identical twins.

Sequencing input: CD4+ T cells sorted from blood. Source of these receptors: a woman under 30 in good health. CDR3s include the opening cysteine and the closing phenylalanine or tryptophan. The D gene is left open where the match is weak. Not every row has a clone size; where given, it reads once, few, many or a size class.

V gene: TRBV3-1; D gene: NA; J gene: TRBJ2-1; clone size: few; CDR3 protein: CASSPQLGEQFF; CDR3 DNA: TGTGCCAGCAGCCCCCAGTTGGGGGAGCAGTTCTTC
V gene: TRBV20-1; D gene: TRBD2; J gene: TRBJ2-3; clone size: few; CDR3 protein: CSARDLAGAADTQYF; CDR3 DNA: TGCAGTGCTAGAGATTTAGCGGGAGCTGCAGATACGCAGTATTTT
V gene: TRBV28; D gene: NA; J gene: TRBJ2-7; clone size: NA; CDR3 protein: CASTEGPSSYEQYF; CDR3 DNA: TGTGCCAGCACCGAGGGGCCGAGCTCCTACGAGCAGTACTTC
V gene: TRBV7-2; D gene: TRBD1; J gene: TRBJ2-1; clone size: NA; CDR3 protein: CASSVRGMENNEQFF; CDR3 DNA: TGTGCCAGCAGCGTCAGGGGGATGGAAAACAATGAGCAGTTCTTC
V gene: TRBV3-1; D gene: TRBD2; J gene: TRBJ2-7; clone size: few; CDR3 protein: CASSQQGLAGSDEQYF; CDR3 DNA: TGTGCCAGCAGCCAACAGGGACTAGCGGGATCCGACGAGCAGTACTTC
V gene: TRBV20-1; D gene: NA; J gene: TRBJ2-1; clone size: few; CDR3 protein: CSARAQAGEQFF; CDR3 DNA: TGCAGTGCTAGGGCCCAGGCGGGGGAGCAGTTCTTC
V gene: TRBV29-1; D gene: NA; J gene: TRBJ1-4; clone size: many; CDR3 protein: CSVAGADEKLFF; CDR3 DNA: TGCAGCGTTGCGGGGGCTGATGAAAAACTGTTTTTT
V gene: TRBV25-1; D gene: TRBD2; J gene: TRBJ2-4; clone size: few; CDR3 protein: CAAASGVAKNIQYF; CDR3 DNA: TGTGCTGCGGCTAGCGGGGTGGCCAAAAACATTCAGTACTTC
V gene: TRBV20-1; D gene: NA; J gene: TRBJ2-5; clone size: few; CDR3 protein: CSAREGAAQYF; CDR3 DNA: TGCAGTGCTAGAGAAGGGGCGGCCCAGTACTTC
V gene: TRBV5-1; D gene: TRBD1; J gene: TRBJ1-4; clone size: NA; CDR3 protein: CASSLRGQLNEKLFF; CDR3 DNA: TGCGCCAGCAGCCTCAGGGGACAGCTTAATGAAAAACTGTTTTTT
V gene: TRBV3-1; D gene: NA; J gene: TRBJ2-3; clone size: few; CDR3 protein: CASSQDLGTSTDTQYF; CDR3 DNA: TGTGCCAGCAGCCAAGATCTGGGGACTAGCACAGATACGCAGTATTTT
V gene: TRBV19; D gene: NA; J gene: TRBJ2-1; clone size: NA; CDR3 protein: CATALGGTVNEQFF; CDR3 DNA: TGTGCCACCGCGCTCGGAGGCACGGTAAATGAGCAGTTCTTC
V gene: TRBV7-8; D gene: NA; J gene: TRBJ2-2; clone size: few; CDR3 protein: CASSSRPPNFANTGELFF; CDR3 DNA: TGTGCCAGCAGCTCCAGACCCCCCAATTTCGCGAACACCGGGGAGCTGTTTTTT
V gene: TRBV20-1; D gene: NA; J gene: TRBJ2-3; clone size: NA; CDR3 protein: CSALIGGLGTDTQYF; CDR3 DNA: TGCAGTGCCCTGATAGGGGGGCTAGGCACAGATACGCAGTATTTT
V gene: TRBV10-3; D gene: TRBD1; J gene: TRBJ1-4; clone size: few; CDR3 protein: CAISGTGNEKLFF; CDR3 DNA: TGTGCCATCAGTGGGACAGGGAATGAAAAACTGTTTTTT
V gene: TRBV2; D gene: NA; J gene: TRBJ2-5; clone size: NA; CDR3 protein: CASSAHTQETQYF; CDR3 DNA: TGTGCCAGCAGTGCCCACACCCAAGAGACCCAGTACTTC
V gene: TRBV20-1; D gene: NA; J gene: TRBJ2-5; clone size: NA; CDR3 protein: CSARRGRVQETQYF; CDR3 DNA: TGCAGTGCTAGGCGGGGAAGGGTTCAAGAGACCCAGTACTTC
V gene: TRBV3-1; D gene: TRBD1; J gene: TRBJ2-4; clone size: few; CDR3 protein: CASSQGSRAGQGYIQYF; CDR3 DNA: TGTGCCAGCAGCCAAGGTTCCCGCGCGGGACAGGGTTACATTCAGTACTTC
V gene: TRBV11-2; D gene: TRBD2; J gene: TRBJ2-7; clone size: few; CDR3 protein: CASSTASGRLYEQYF; CDR3 DNA: TGTGCCAGCAGCACGGCCAGCGGGAGGCTCTACGAGCAGTACTTC
V gene: TRBV6-1; D gene: TRBD2; J gene: TRBJ2-1; clone size: NA; CDR3 protein: CASRRLAGDNNEQFF; CDR3 DNA: TGTGCCAGCAGGAGACTAGCGGGGGACAACAATGAGCAGTTCTTC